This T cell receptor (beta chain) was found in a study of blood T cell repertoires in COVID-19. About the research overall: COVID-19 samples collected from the United States, Italy and Spain covered acute and convalescent phases.

Generated by immunoSEQ multiplex PCR, the TCRdb table keeps only in-frame clones and is missing some. The top ten clones hold around 2.6% of a sample with around 230,000 clones, about 88% of them seen once. A single count supports this clone. Trimming stripped 5 bases from V and 0 bases from J, with 9 bases between. Germline CDR1 reads SGHVS; CDR2 reads FNYEAQ. This CDR3 is built from 14 residues. Participants came from some 23 US areas, aged roughly 18 to 89 years. Cohort assignment relied on participant-reported clinical history. For recovered donors of Cohort 3, there were two negative PCRs, clearance, or symptom resolution.

The sequence was obtained from a woman under 40 who had recovered from COVID-19. This rearrangement joins TRBV7-6 to TRBJ2-3; maybe TRBD2 (6 bases). The sample was PBMCs or T cells enriched from blood (not recorded which). In DNA form, the CDR3 reads TGTGCCAGCAGCACGGGACTCAGCACAGATACGCAGTATTTT. Its translation: CASSTGLSTDTQYF.